Described below is a single T cell receptor beta chain sequence and its context. Antigen specificity is unknown. The data are from a study of T cell responses to AZD1222 COVID-19 vaccine. Regarding the study as a whole: Mapped onto spike, vaccine-associated CD4 TCRs spanned it and were dominant at 160-218 and 743-854.

Germline V gene data show CDR1 as SGHVS and CDR2 as FQNEAQ. The CDR3 length is 13 residues. V was clipped by 5 bases and J by 3 bases, with 10 bases between them. Here immunoSEQ multiplex PCR was the method, and the copy in TCRdb shows in-frame clones only, minus some. This sample yields about 180,000 clones, of which approximately 94% are seen a single time; roughly 1.5% belongs to the top ten. This chain connects TRBV7-8 to TRBJ1-1, with D possibly TRBD1 on 6 matching bases. The material sequenced was peripheral blood, taken 28 days after the second AZD1222 dose. The source is an adult who received the AZD1222 COVID-19 vaccine. This chain's CDR3 is CASSATGYTEAFF. In nucleotides, the CDR3 is TGTGCCAGCAGCGCCACAGGGTACACTGAAGCTTTCTTT.